This T cell receptor beta chain was recovered during a study of Ad26.COV2.S vaccination and SARS-CoV-2 variants. Treatment here: approximately 18 received Ad26.COV2.S at low or high dose, single or two shots; 5 received placebo; per-sample allocation not given. Sample collection was performed on day 63 after the first vaccine or placebo injection. Using immunoSEQ multiplex PCR, the repertoire was profiled, and TCRdb retains in-frame clones only, with some absent. The table records about 350,000 clones, about nine tenths of them present only once. Notes on this clone: Other DNA sequences in this specimen translate into the identical CDR3.

CDR1 is ENHRY, CDR2 SYGVKD, per germline. The CDR3 sequence is 14 residues long. J lost 1 base, V lost 6 bases, and 3 bases had no gene match. This receptor was taken from a person between 18 and 65 years old who received the Ad26.COV2.S COVID-19 vaccine or a placebo. The V gene is TRBV10-3, the J gene TRBJ2-3, with 8 bases matching TRBD1. The source was peripheral blood, collected in a trial of Ad26.COV2.S vaccine versus placebo. The CDR3 nucleotides read TGTGCCATCAGCGACAGGGGAGGCACAGATACGCAGTATTTT. Encoded protein: CAISDRGGTDTQYF.